The 28 T cell receptor beta chains presented below share a single source sample, sequenced in a study of cytomegalovirus exposure and HLA in healthy donors. PCR primers comprised 60 Vbeta and 13 Jbeta primers. Repertoires were generated with immunoSEQ multiplex PCR, while TCRdb's copy carries only in-frame clones and drops some. Of 100,000 to 150,000 clones listed, around 77% were seen once; the top ten hold approximately 5%. The sample was PBMCs. These receptors were taken from a man younger than 40 in good health and CMV-seronegative.

A single count supports this clone. This chain joins TRBV6-5 and TRBJ1-6, with a possible D match to TRBD1 (5 bases). CDR1 is MNHEY, CDR2 SVGAGI, per germline. The CDR3 runs 15 residues. The V gene lost 7 bases and the J gene lost 0 bases, with 10 bases spanning the gap. CDR3 coding DNA: TGTGCCAGCAAAACAGGAAGCTCCTATAATTCACCCCTCCACTTT. Translation gives CASKTGSSYNSPLHF.

The genes are TRBV4-1 and TRBJ1-4; 9 bases are shared with TRBD1. The CDR3 covers 14 residues. Unmatched junction bases numbered 3, after V lost 3 bases and J lost 7 bases. The germline V gene has CDR1 MGHRA and CDR2 YSYEKL. The CDR3, as DNA: TGCGCCAGCAGCCAGGGACAGGGATTTGAAAAACTGTTTTTT. Encoded protein: CASSQGQGFEKLFF.

The chain is built from TRBV27 and TRBJ1-6, with 7 nucleotides matching TRBD1. The junction had 15 bases not matched to a gene; V was cut back by 5 bases and J by 11 bases. Germline V lookup: CDR1 MNHEY, CDR2 SMNVEV (reference sequence). The CDR3 runs 16 residues. CDR3 bases: TGTGCCAGCAGTAGACACGGACAGGTTGGATCTCCACCCCTCCACTTT. This translates into CASSRHGQVGSPPLHF.

This clone has only a few counts. The J gene is TRBJ1-5, the V gene TRBV28; 9 bases align to TRBD1. Per germline, CDR1 MDHEN and CDR2 SYDVKM. V dropped 4 bases and J dropped 5; count of bases not matched to a gene: 12. The CDR3 extends over 17 amino acids. This chain's CDR3 is CASSSPSGTGRYQPQHF. The DNA for the CDR3 is TGTGCCAGCAGTTCACCATCCGGGACAGGGAGATATCAGCCCCAGCATTTT.

The V gene is TRBV10-1, the J gene TRBJ2-7, with 8 bases lining up with TRBD1. The CDR3 sequence is 14 residues long. From germline, CDR1 is WNHNN and CDR2 SYGVQD (reference sequence). V gave up 5 bases and J gave up 0 bases; unmatched junction bases: 3. The CDR3: CASSRTGSSYEQYF. CDR3 DNA sequence: TGCGCCAGCAGTAGGACAGGGAGCTCCTACGAGCAGTACTTC.

The chain employs TRBV7-9 and TRBJ1-6; TRBD1 matches at 9 bases. J gave up 10 bases and V 5 bases, and 12 bases lay outside the gene matches. CDR3 length: 16 amino acids. Germline V gene sequence: CDR1 SEHNR, CDR2 FQNEAQ (reference sequence). This CDR3 is CASSQGQGSGMSPLHF. Written as DNA, the CDR3 is TGTGCCAGCAGCCAAGGACAGGGGTCGGGCATGTCACCCCTCCACTTT. Together with reference TRBV7-9 and TRBJ1-6, the CDR3 gives the full variable domain: DTGVSQNPRHKITKRGQNVTFRCDPISEHNRLYWYRQTLGQGPEFLTYFQNEAQLEKSRLLSDRFSAERPKGSFSTLEIQRTEQGDSAMYLCASSQGQGSGMSPLHFGNGTRLTVT.

Comments on this clone: The same CDR3 arises from other DNA sequences in this sample as well. The chain carries TRBV27 and TRBJ2-6; tentative D call: TRBD1 (6 bases). The V end lost 4 bases, the J end lost 4 bases, and 11 bases lay between the germline ends. CDR1 and CDR2 (germline): MNHEY, SMNVEV (reference sequence). The CDR3 is 15 amino acids. The CDR3 protein is CASSSQGTGANVLTF. CDR3 DNA: TGTGCCAGCAGTTCTCAGGGGACCGGGGCCAACGTCCTGACTTTC.

This sequence joins TRBV5-1 and TRBJ2-2, with 8 bases identical to TRBD2. J gave up 6 bases and V 1 base, and 2 bases lay outside the gene matches. This CDR3 spans 14 amino acids. CDR1 SGHRS and CDR2 YFSETQ come from the germline V gene. The CDR3 protein is CASSLQRGPGELFF. CDR3 sequence (DNA): TGCGCCAGCAGCTTGCAGCGGGGGCCCGGGGAGCTGTTTTTT.

V gene TRBV10-2 combines with J gene TRBJ2-5; tentative D call: TRBD2 (5 bases). The J call may not be correct, given that the DNA end is closer to TRBJ2-7. CDR1 and CDR2 from the germline V gene are WSHSY and SAAADI. This CDR3 is built from 15 residues. Written as DNA, the CDR3 is TGCGCCAGCAGTGAGAGAGCGGTGGACTTCGACGAGCAGTACTTC. Its translation: CASSERAVDFDEQYF.

The V and J genes are TRBV28 and TRBJ2-7, with a weak D call TRBD2 (5 bases). Deletions cut 5 bases from V and 5 bases from J, with 13 bases between. CDR1 MDHEN and CDR2 SYDVKM come from the germline V gene. The CDR3 is 13 residues long. CDR3 region: CASSRLAFHEQYF. CDR3 nucleotide sequence: TGTGCCAGCAGTCGGCTAGCTTTCCACGAGCAGTACTTC.

The rearrangement links TRBV5-1 to TRBJ2-1, with D perhaps TRBD2 (5 bases). CDR1 and CDR2 (germline): SGHRS, YFSETQ. This CDR3 is built from 16 residues. The germline V and J ends were trimmed by 0 bases and 1 base, with 11 bases remaining between them. The CDR3 region is CASSLAPGSSYNEQFF. CDR3 DNA: TGCGCCAGCAGCTTGGCCCCTGGGAGTTCCTACAATGAGCAGTTCTTC.

A note on this clone: This CDR3 is also generated by other DNA sequences in the sample. V is TRBV9 and J is TRBJ2-1; D possibly corresponds to TRBD2 (5 bases). Trimming left V 0 bases short and J 4 bases short, with 11 bases between. Germline V lookup: CDR1 SGDLS, CDR2 YYNGEE. CDR3 size: 15 residues. The CDR3 region is CASSVGGGSYNEQFF. The CDR3 DNA reads TGTGCCAGCAGCGTAGGCGGAGGTAGTTACAATGAGCAGTTCTTC.

The genes are TRBV2 and TRBJ1-4; 7 bases agree with TRBD1. Losses at the gene ends were 6 bases for V and 0 bases for J; bases not matched to a gene: 7. Germline assignment: CDR1 SNHLY and CDR2 FYNNEI. The CDR3 extends over 16 amino acids. The CDR3 DNA reads as TGTGCCAGCAGGAAGGGGACAGCCGCAACTAATGAAAAACTGTTTTTT. It specifies CASRKGTAATNEKLFF.

J is TRBJ1-4 and V is TRBV19; a weak D match, TRBD1 (5 bases). The CDR3 length is 13 residues. V was clipped by 5 bases and J by 8 bases, with 12 bases between them. Germline V gene sequence: CDR1 LNHDA, CDR2 SQIVND (reference sequence). In DNA form, the CDR3 reads TGTGCCAGTAGTCCGACAGTTGGGGAAAAACTGTTTTTT. Protein: CASSPTVGEKLFF.

This clone was seen only a few times. V and J are TRBV5-6 and TRBJ2-3, with D maybe TRBD2 (6 bases). The CDR3 loop spans 12 amino acids. Trimming pared 2 bases from V and 9 bases from J, leaving 10 bases between. The germline gives CDR1 SGHDT, CDR2 YYEEEE. The CDR3 protein is CASSFGRETQYF. CDR3 sequence (DNA): TGTGCCAGCAGCTTCGGGAGAGAAACGCAGTATTTT. Full variable domain (remainder filled in from reference TRBV5-6 and TRBJ2-3): DAGVTQSPTHLIKTRGQQVTLRCSPKSGHDTVSWYQQALGQGPQFIFQYYEEEERQRGNFPDRFSGHQFPNYSSELNVNALLLGDSALYLCASSFGRETQYFGPGTRLTVL.

The chain carries TRBV5-1 and TRBJ1-1; no reliable D call. V lost 2 bases and J lost 0, with 11 bases in between. The CDR3 length is 15 residues. Germline V gene data show CDR1 as SGHRS and CDR2 as YFSETQ. CDR3 sequence reads: CASSFSWQMNTEAFF. In DNA form, the CDR3 reads TGCGCCAGCAGCTTTTCGTGGCAGATGAACACTGAAGCTTTCTTT.

The DNA of the CDR3 is TGTGCCAGCAGTTACACGCAGGGGAGTACCCAGTACTTC. Translation: CASSYTQGSTQYF. The gene calls are TRBV6-5 and TRBJ2-5, with D tentatively TRBD1 (6 bases). Germline V gives CDR1 MNHEY, CDR2 SVGAGI. V lost 2 bases and J lost 8, with 12 bases in between. The CDR3 covers 13 residues.

The rearrangement uses TRBV18 and TRBJ2-6; D is ambiguous. This CDR3 is 16 amino acids long. Trimming shortened V by 3 bases and J by 0 bases, and 9 bases separated the two germline ends. Germline assignment: CDR1 KGHSH and CDR2 LQKENI. The CDR3 DNA reads TGTGCCAGCTCACCCCCCCCCAGCTCTGGGGCCAACGTCCTGACTTTC. Translation: CASSPPPSSGANVLTF.

This clone appeared once. The gene calls are TRBV28 and TRBJ2-3; TRBD2 matches at 8 bases. The germline V gene has CDR1 MDHEN and CDR2 SYDVKM. With 3 bases clipped from V and 1 base from J, the junction kept 9 bases outside the gene matches. The CDR3 runs 17 residues. CDR3 DNA: TGTGCCAGCAGTTTTGGGCCGGGAGGGCCCCGCACAGATACGCAGTATTTT. This translates into CASSFGPGGPRTDTQYF.

This clone was seen only once. The CDR3 loop reads CASRSRGPHEQYF. The CDR3 DNA sequence: TGTGCCAGCAGGTCGCGGGGGCCCCACGAGCAGTACTTC. The V and J genes are TRBV6-5 and TRBJ2-7, with a weak D call TRBD2 (7 bases). The CDR3 totals 13 residues. Trimming left V 6 bases short and J 5 bases short, with 14 bases between. CDR1 MNHEY and CDR2 SVGAGI come from the germline V gene.

This clone was detected only a few times. The V gene is TRBV2, the J gene TRBJ1-4; possible D gene TRBD1, 5 bases. This CDR3 spans 14 amino acids. V dropped 5 bases and J dropped 4 bases, with 11 bases sitting between them. Germline assignment: CDR1 SNHLY and CDR2 FYNNEI. CDR3 protein: CASSQGVVNEKLFF. Written as DNA, the CDR3 is TGTGCCAGCAGTCAGGGCGTCGTTAATGAAAAACTGTTTTTT.

The chain is built from TRBV4-2 and TRBJ1-1; 9 positions agree with TRBD1. This CDR3 contains 17 residues. V shed 4 bases and J 1 base; nucleotides not matched to a gene: 10. CDR1 is LGHNA and CDR2 is YNFKEQ in the germline V gene. CDR3 sequence reads: CASSRLRPQGANTEAFF. The CDR3 bases are TGTGCCAGCAGCCGCCTGAGACCACAGGGGGCGAACACTGAAGCTTTCTTT.

About this clone: This specimen includes other DNA sequences encoding the same CDR3. The V gene is TRBV10-2, the J gene TRBJ2-5, with a weak D call TRBD1 (5 bases). CDR3 length: 12 residues. V was cut by 5 bases and J by 4 bases, with 8 bases left in between. Germline values: CDR1 WSHSY, CDR2 SAAADI. The CDR3 DNA sequence: TGCGCCAGCAGTCCAGGGCGAGAGACCCAGTACTTC. Translation: CASSPGRETQYF.

The chain employs TRBV11-2 and TRBJ1-3, with D unclear. Germline V gene data show CDR1 as SGHAT and CDR2 as FQNNGV. Between the trimmed V and J ends, which lost 0 bases and 1 base, there was a span of 7 bases. The CDR3 runs 15 residues. The CDR3 coding sequence is TGTGCCAGCAGCTTAGATCCAGGATCTGGAAACACCATATATTTT. This gives the protein CASSLDPGSGNTIYF. The whole variable domain, filled in from reference TRBV11-2 and TRBJ1-3, reads EAGVAQSPRYKIIEKRQSVAFWCNPISGHATLYWYQQILGQGPKLLIQFQNNGVVDDSQLPKDRFSAERLKGVDSTLKIQPAKLEDSAVYLCASSLDPGSGNTIYFGEGSWLTVV.

V gene TRBV6-5 combines with J gene TRBJ2-1; 7 bases fit TRBD2. The J segment lost 6 bases and the V segment lost 6 bases, leaving 5 bases of the junction unmatched. The germline gives CDR1 MNHEY, CDR2 SVGAGI. This CDR3 contains 13 residues. Written as DNA, the CDR3 is TGTGCCAGCAGCTCCGGACTAGGCAATGAGCAGTTCTTC. Amino acid sequence: CASSSGLGNEQFF.

This chain links TRBV28 with TRBJ2-3, with D possibly TRBD1 on 6 matching bases. V dropped 10 bases and J dropped 7 bases, with 15 bases sitting between them. The CDR3 loop spans 12 amino acids. The germline V gene encodes CDR1 MDHEN and CDR2 SYDVKM. DNA for the CDR3: TGTGCCACCGGAACAGGGACCCATACGCAGTATTTT. Translating it yields CATGTGTHTQYF.

The V call is TRBV5-1, the J call TRBJ2-7; 7 positions match TRBD1. V lost 4 bases to trimming and J lost 2 bases; unmatched junction nucleotides: 6. Germline CDR1 reads SGHRS; CDR2 reads YFSETQ. The CDR3 contains 14 residues. The CDR3 spells CASSNDRAPYEQYF. The CDR3 DNA reads TGCGCCAGCAGCAACGACAGGGCGCCCTACGAGCAGTACTTC. Together with reference TRBV5-1 and TRBJ2-7, the CDR3 gives the full variable domain: KAGVTQTPRYLIKTRGQQVTLSCSPISGHRSVSWYQQTPGQGLQFLFEYFSETQRNKGNFPGRFSGRQFSNSRSEMNVSTLELGDSALYLCASSNDRAPYEQYFGPGTRLTVT.

The genes are TRBV11-3 and TRBJ2-2; 11 nucleotides align to TRBD2. CDR1 and CDR2 from the germline V gene are SGHNT and YENEEA. The CDR3 contains 17 residues. J was trimmed by 4 bases and V by 1 base; bases with no gene match: 5. CDR3 region: CASSLGGLAGRTGELFF. CDR3 in DNA: TGTGCCAGCAGCTTAGGCGGACTAGCGGGCCGCACCGGGGAGCTGTTTTTT.